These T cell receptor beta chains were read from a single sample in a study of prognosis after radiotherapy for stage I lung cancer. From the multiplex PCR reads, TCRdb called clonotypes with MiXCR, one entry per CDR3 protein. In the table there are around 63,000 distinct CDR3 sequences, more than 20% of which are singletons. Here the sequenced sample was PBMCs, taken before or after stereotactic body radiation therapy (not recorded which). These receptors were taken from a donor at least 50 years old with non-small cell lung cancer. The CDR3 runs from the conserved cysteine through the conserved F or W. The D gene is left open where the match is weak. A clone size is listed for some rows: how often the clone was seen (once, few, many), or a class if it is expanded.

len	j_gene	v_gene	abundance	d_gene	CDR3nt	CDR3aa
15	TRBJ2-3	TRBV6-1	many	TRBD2	TGTGCCAGCGCTTTTAGCGGGGGGGTCGGGGATACGCAGTATTTT	CASAFSGGVGDTQYF
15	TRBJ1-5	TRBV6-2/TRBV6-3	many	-	TGTGCCAGCAGTTACGGGGGTTATAGCAATCAGCCCCAGCATTTT	CASSYGGYSNQPQHF
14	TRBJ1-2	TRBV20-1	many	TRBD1	TGCAGTCCTGCTGGAGGGGGCACTAACTATGGCTACACCTTC	CSPAGGGTNYGYTF
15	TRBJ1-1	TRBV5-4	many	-	TGTGCCAGCAGCCCGGTAGAGAAACTGAACACTGAAGCTTTCTTT	CASSPVEKLNTEAFF
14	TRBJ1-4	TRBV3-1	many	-	TGTGCCAGCAGCCAAGTCGTAGTTGGTGAAAAACTGTTTTTT	CASSQVVVGEKLFF
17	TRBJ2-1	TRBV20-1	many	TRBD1	TGCAGTGCTAGAGGAAGGGTTGGGACAGGGGGTTACAATGAGCAGTTCTTC	CSARGRVGTGGYNEQFF
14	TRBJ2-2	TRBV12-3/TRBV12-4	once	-	TGTGCCAGCAGACCCTGGGGAAGCGCCGGGGAGCGGTCTTTT	CASRPWGSAGERSF
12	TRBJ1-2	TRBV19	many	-	TGTGTCTCCGGGGCTAAAACTATCGGCTACACCTTC	CVSGAKTIGYTF
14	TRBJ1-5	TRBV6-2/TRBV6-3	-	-	TGTGACAGCCTCGAGGATCCGAGCAATCAGCCCCAGCATTTT	CDSLEDPSNQPQHF
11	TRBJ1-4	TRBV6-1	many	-	TGTGCCAGCCGGGTAGTTGAAAAACTGTTTTTT	CASRVVEKLFF
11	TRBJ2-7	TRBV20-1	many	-	TGCAGTGCTATGGACCCCCCGGGGCAGTACTTC	CSAMDPPGQYF
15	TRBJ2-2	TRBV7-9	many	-	TGTGCCAGCAGCACCTCCGGGCTCAAAGCCGGGGAGCTGTTTTTT	CASSTSGLKAGELFF
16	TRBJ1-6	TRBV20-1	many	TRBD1	TGCAGTGCTAGAGACCCCATACAGGGGTCTAATTCACCCCTCCACTTT	CSARDPIQGSNSPLHF
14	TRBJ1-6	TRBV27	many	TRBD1	TGTGCCAGCAATAGGACAGGCAATAATTCACCCCTCCACTTT	CASNRTGNNSPLHF
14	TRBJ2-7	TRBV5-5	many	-	TGTGCCAGCAGCTTGGCAGGGGCGACCTACGAGCAGTACTTC	CASSLAGATYEQYF
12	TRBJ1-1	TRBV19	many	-	TGTGCCAGTAGTAAACAGGGATCTGAAGCTTTCTTT	CASSKQGSEAFF
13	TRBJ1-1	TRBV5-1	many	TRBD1	TGCGCCAGCAGCCTAGACAGGGACACTGAAGCTTTCTTT	CASSLDRDTEAFF
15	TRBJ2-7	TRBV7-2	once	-	TGTGCCAGCAGCCACATTTCAACGGGGGACTACGAGCAGTACTTC	CASSHISTGDYEQYF
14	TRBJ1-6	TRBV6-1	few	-	TGTGCCAGCAGTGGTGGGAAGGGTCTTCGGACCCTCTACTTT	CASSGGKGLRTLYF
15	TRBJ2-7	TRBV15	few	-	TGTGCCACCAGCAGAGAGGAGGGGCCCCCGTTCGAGCAGTACTTC	CATSREEGPPFEQYF
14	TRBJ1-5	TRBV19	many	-	TGTGCCAGTAACTCGGGGGCCAGCAATCAGCCCCAGCATTTT	CASNSGASNQPQHF
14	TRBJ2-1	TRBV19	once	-	TGTGCCAGTAGTATGGGACGGGCGTACAATTATCAGTTCTTC	CASSMGRAYNYQFF
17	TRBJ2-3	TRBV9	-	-	TGTGCCAGCAGCGTAGTAGGGATTTGGAGTGGCACAGATACGCAGTATTTT	CASSVVGIWSGTDTQYF
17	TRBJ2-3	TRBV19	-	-	TGTGCCATTAGTATCGATCCCCAGGGAGCCTCCACAGATGCGCAGTATTTT	CAISIDPQGASTDAQYF
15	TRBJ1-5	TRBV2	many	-	TGTGCCAGCAGTGGAGGAGGGGTGGACAATCAGCCCCAGCATTTT	CASSGGGVDNQPQHF
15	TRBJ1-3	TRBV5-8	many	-	TGTGCCAGCAGCCTGAAGATAAGCTCTGGAAACACCATATATTTT	CASSLKISSGNTIYF
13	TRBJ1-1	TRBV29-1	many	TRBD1	TGCAGCGTCGGGACAGGATTAAACACTGAAGCTTTCTTT	CSVGTGLNTEAFF
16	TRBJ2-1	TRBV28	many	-	TGTGCCAGCAGTTCCCCGGAAGGGAGCTCCTACAATGAGCAGTTCTTC	CASSSPEGSSYNEQFF
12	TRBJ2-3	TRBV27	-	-	TGTGCCAGTTCACCGACTCGGGATACGCAGTATTTC	CASSPTRDTQYF